This is a list of T cell receptor beta chains from one sample in a study of shared clonotypes between healthy human individuals. Measured with immunoSEQ multiplex PCR; TCRdb has only the in-frame clones, and not every one. The table lists 2.3 million or so clones, more than 80% of them singletons. The sample was naive CD4+ T cells from PBMCs. These receptor sequences come from a man aged 18 to 30 in good health. Some clones in this sample may be carry-over from other donors' samples. Each CDR3 is given with its conserved first and last residue. A D gene is named only where the DNA matches it firmly. Not every row has a clone size; where given, it reads once, few, many or a size class.

clone size	V gene	D gene	J gene	CDR3 protein	CDR3 DNA
NA	TRBV2	NA	TRBJ1-1	CASSEYVSLGTEAFF	TGTGCCAGCAGTGAATATGTCTCCCTAGGCACTGAAGCTTTCTTT
NA	TRBV28	NA	TRBJ1-5	CASSLDQPQHF	TGTGCCAGCAGTCTCGATCAGCCCCAGCATTTT
NA	TRBV28	NA	TRBJ1-1	CASSLGPNTEAFF	TGTGCCAGCAGTTTAGGGCCAAACACTGAAGCTTTCTTT
NA	TRBV6-9	NA	TRBJ2-7	CASSLDKGRSSYEQYF	TGTGCCAGCAGTTTGGACAAGGGCCGAAGCTCCTACGAGCAGTACTTC
once	TRBV5-4	TRBD2	TRBJ2-7	CASSTRTSGDYEQYF	TGTGCCAGCAGCACCAGGACTAGCGGGGACTACGAGCAGTACTTC
NA	TRBV15	NA	TRBJ1-2	CATSRLDSLTNYGYTF	TGTGCCACCAGCAGGTTGGACAGTCTAACTAACTATGGCTACACCTTC
NA	TRBV19	NA	TRBJ2-6	CASKSGEAGANVLTF	TGTGCCAGTAAGTCAGGGGAGGCTGGGGCCAACGTCCTGACTTTC
NA	TRBV7-9	NA	TRBJ2-2	CASSLFGDTGELFF	TGTGCCAGCAGCCTGTTTGGGGATACCGGGGAGCTGTTTTTT
NA	TRBV4-2	NA	TRBJ1-5	CASSQVAGEPNQPQHF	TGTGCCAGCAGCCAAGTGGCAGGGGAACCCAATCAGCCCCAGCATTTT
NA	TRBV7-9	NA	TRBJ1-5	CASSLGKGNQPQHF	TGTGCCAGCAGCTTAGGCAAGGGTAATCAGCCCCAGCATTTT
NA	TRBV6-6	NA	TRBJ2-1	CASSYQDEQFF	TGTGCCAGCAGTTATCAGGATGAGCAGTTCTTC
NA	TRBV30	NA	TRBJ1-2	CAWRLWGSGYTF	TGTGCCTGGAGGTTGTGGGGAAGCGGCTACACCTTC
NA	TRBV19	NA	TRBJ1-6	CASGQTAYNSPLHF	TGTGCCAGTGGACAGACAGCTTATAATTCACCCCTCCACTTT
NA	TRBV5-8	TRBD1	TRBJ2-7	CASSWGGQGREQYF	TGTGCCAGCAGTTGGGGGGGACAGGGTCGCGAGCAGTACTTC
NA	TRBV6-5	TRBD2	TRBJ2-7	CAVKRDWGEQYF	TGTGCCGTCAAGCGGGATTGGGGCGAGCAGTACTTC
NA	TRBV7-3	NA	TRBJ2-5	CASSLIPQQVETQYF	TGTGCCAGCAGCTTAATTCCCCAGCAGGTCGAGACCCAGTACTTC
NA	TRBV2	NA	TRBJ1-4	CASRAPQVFEKLFF	TGTGCCAGCAGGGCCCCCCAGGTCTTTGAAAAACTGTTTTTT
NA	TRBV28	NA	TRBJ1-1	CASSPNPGAGFTEAFF	TGTGCCAGCAGCCCGAATCCCGGGGCTGGATTCACTGAAGCTTTCTTT
NA	TRBV6-1	NA	TRBJ1-4	CASRVTGDEKLFF	TGTGCCAGCAGAGTGACAGGTGATGAAAAACTGTTTTTT
NA	TRBV5-1	NA	TRBJ2-1	CASSPQAGLNEQFF	TGCGCCAGCAGCCCGCAGGCGGGTTTGAATGAGCAGTTCTTC
NA	TRBV6-5	NA	TRBJ2-2	CASSYTSTNTGELFF	TGTGCCAGCAGTTACACTAGCACGAACACCGGGGAGCTGTTTTTT
NA	TRBV9	NA	TRBJ2-5	CASSVGDSQETQYF	TGTGCCAGCAGCGTAGGTGACAGCCAAGAGACCCAGTACTTC
NA	TRBV4-1	TRBD2	TRBJ2-3	CASSQGSTGGIDTQYF	TGCGCCAGCAGCCAAGGTTCAACGGGAGGGATAGATACGCAGTATTTT
NA	TRBV23-1	TRBD1	TRBJ1-1	CASSQMDRGLKDTEAFF	TGCGCCAGCAGTCAAATGGACAGGGGGTTGAAGGACACTGAAGCTTTCTTT
once	TRBV6-1	NA	TRBJ2-7	CASSEKGGYEQYF	TGTGCCAGCAGTGAAAAAGGGGGCTACGAGCAGTACTTC
NA	TRBV5-1	TRBD2	TRBJ2-1	CASSLLAGDEQFF	TGCGCCAGCAGCCTACTAGCGGGCGATGAGCAGTTCTTC
NA	TRBV28	NA	TRBJ1-3	CASSPAAIAGNTIYF	TGTGCCAGCAGTCCCGCGGCGATAGCTGGAAACACCATATATTTT
NA	TRBV28	TRBD1	TRBJ1-2	CASSLSWTGANYGYTF	TGTGCCAGCAGTTTATCCTGGACAGGAGCTAACTATGGCTACACCTTC
NA	TRBV6-5	TRBD1	TRBJ2-7	CASSRPGTGLEQYF	TGTGCCAGCAGTCGTCCCGGGACAGGGCTCGAGCAGTACTTC
NA	TRBV30	NA	TRBJ1-4	CAWNWGIGEKLFF	TGTGCCTGGAATTGGGGGATCGGTGAAAAACTGTTTTTT
NA	TRBV27	TRBD1	TRBJ2-7	CASGRDRVYEQYF	TGTGCCAGCGGCCGGGACAGAGTCTACGAGCAGTACTTC
once	TRBV5-1	NA	TRBJ1-1	CASSLDEGVGTEAFF	TGCGCCAGCAGCTTGGATGAGGGCGTGGGCACTGAAGCTTTCTTT
NA	TRBV5-1	TRBD1	TRBJ1-2	CASSLSSGGQGTF	TGCGCCAGCAGCTTGTCGTCGGGAGGACAGGGGACTTTC
NA	TRBV27	TRBD1	TRBJ2-1	CASSLGTGTYNEQFF	TGTGCCAGCAGTTTAGGGACAGGCACCTACAATGAGCAGTTCTTC
NA	TRBV2	TRBD2	TRBJ2-7	CASSPSSGSSYEQYF	TGTGCCAGCAGCCCGTCTAGCGGGAGCTCCTACGAGCAGTACTTC
NA	TRBV9	NA	TRBJ2-2	CASSVGSKTRDTGELFF	TGTGCCAGCAGCGTAGGGTCCAAGACGCGGGACACCGGGGAGCTGTTTTTT
NA	TRBV19	TRBD1	TRBJ2-1	CASSQLGQGARDNEQFF	TGTGCCAGTAGTCAGCTGGGACAGGGGGCGCGCGACAATGAGCAGTTCTTC
NA	TRBV6-6	TRBD1	TRBJ1-1	CASSFNPTGYTEAFF	TGTGCCAGCAGTTTCAACCCGACAGGGTACACTGAAGCTTTCTTT
few	TRBV6-5	NA	TRBJ1-2	CASRRGADSGYTF	TGTGCCAGCAGGCGAGGGGCAGACAGTGGCTACACCTTC
NA	TRBV6-5	NA	TRBJ1-4	CASSYEYNEKLFF	TGTGCCAGCAGCTACGAATATAATGAAAAACTGTTTTTT